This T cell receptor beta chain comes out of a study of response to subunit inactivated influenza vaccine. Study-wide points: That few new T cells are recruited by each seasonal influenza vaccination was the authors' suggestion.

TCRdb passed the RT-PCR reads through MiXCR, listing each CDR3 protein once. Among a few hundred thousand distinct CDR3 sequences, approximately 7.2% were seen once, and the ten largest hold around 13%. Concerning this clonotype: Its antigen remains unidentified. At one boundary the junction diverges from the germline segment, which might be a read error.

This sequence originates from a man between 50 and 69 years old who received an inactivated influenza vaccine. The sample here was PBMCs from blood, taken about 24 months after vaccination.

The CDR3 nucleotides are TGCAGTGCTAGAGATAGGGCCCTGGGGGTCTCCCACGAGCAGTACTTC. This codes for CSARDRALGVSHEQYF. The chain is built from TRBV20-1 and TRBJ2-7; the D gene could be TRBD1 or TRBD2 (5 bases each). The CDR3 contains 16 residues. The germline V gene has CDR1 DFQATT and CDR2 SNEGSKA (reference sequence).